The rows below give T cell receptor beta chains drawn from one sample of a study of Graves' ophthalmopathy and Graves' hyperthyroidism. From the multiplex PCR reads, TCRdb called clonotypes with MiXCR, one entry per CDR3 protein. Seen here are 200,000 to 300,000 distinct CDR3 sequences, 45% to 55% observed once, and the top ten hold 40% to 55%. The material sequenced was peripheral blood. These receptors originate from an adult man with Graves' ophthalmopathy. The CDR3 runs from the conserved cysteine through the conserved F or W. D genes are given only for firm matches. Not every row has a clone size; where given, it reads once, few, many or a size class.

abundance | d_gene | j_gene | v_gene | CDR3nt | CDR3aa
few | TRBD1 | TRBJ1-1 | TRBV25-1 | TGTGCCAGCAGGGGACAGGAAGCCCAATTCACGGCTGAAGCTTTCTTT | CASRGQEAQFTAEAFF
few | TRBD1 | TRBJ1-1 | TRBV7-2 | TGTGCCAGCAGTCGCGGCACCGGGACAGGGATCACTGAAGCTTTCTTT | CASSRGTGTGITEAFF
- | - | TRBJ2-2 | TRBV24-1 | TGTGCCACTGCCCGAAGGGGGGCGAACACCGGGGAGCTGTTTTTT | CATARRGANTGELFF
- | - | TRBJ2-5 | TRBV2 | TGTGCCAGCAGTGAAGGGGGGTTC | CASSEGGF
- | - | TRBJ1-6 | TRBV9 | TGTGCCAGCAGTTACTCGGGCGCGACAGGCCATAATTCACCCCTCCACTTT | CASSYSGATGHNSPLHF
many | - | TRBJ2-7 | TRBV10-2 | TGCGCCAGCAGTGAAGAGAGCGAGCAGTACTTC | CASSEESEQYF
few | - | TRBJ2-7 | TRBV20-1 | TGCAGTGCTAGAGGCCCAGCGGTTACATACGAGCAGTACTTC | CSARGPAVTYEQYF
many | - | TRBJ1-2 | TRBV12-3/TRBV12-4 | TGTGCCAGCAGCCTCGGTAATGGCTACACCTTC | CASSLGNGYTF
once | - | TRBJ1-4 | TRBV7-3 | TGCGCCAGCAGCCAGGGGTTGGTGGGATGGTTGGCTAATGAAAAACTGTTTTTT | CASSQGLVGWLANEKLFF
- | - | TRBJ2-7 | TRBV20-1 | TGCAGTGCTAGATATGAGGCAGGGTACTACGAGCAGTACTTC | CSARYEAGYYEQYF
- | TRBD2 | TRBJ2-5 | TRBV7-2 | TGTGCCAGCAGCCGTGGGACTAGCCGTACGCAAGAGACCCAGTACTTC | CASSRGTSRTQETQYF
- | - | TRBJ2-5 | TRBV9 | TGTGCCAGCTCACCCGACTATGTTCAAGAGACCCAGTACTTC | CASSPDYVQETQYF
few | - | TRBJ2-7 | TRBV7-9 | TGTGCCAGCAGCCCGACAGGGAGGTACGAGCAGTACTTC | CASSPTGRYEQYF
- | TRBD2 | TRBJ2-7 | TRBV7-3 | TGTGCCAGCAGCTTAGAGCTGGTTTCTAGCGGGAGATCCTACGAGCAGTACTTC | CASSLELVSSGRSYEQYF
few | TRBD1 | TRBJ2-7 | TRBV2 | TGTGCCAGCAGTCGACGATCGACAGGGCGATCCTACGAGCAGTACTTC | CASSRRSTGRSYEQYF
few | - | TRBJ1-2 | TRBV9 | TGTGCCAGCAGCGTAGGTAGCAACTATGGCTACACCTTC | CASSVGSNYGYTF
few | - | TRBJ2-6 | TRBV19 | TGTGCCAGTAGTACCAACAGGCTCTCTGGGGCCAACGTCCTGACTTTC | CASSTNRLSGANVLTF
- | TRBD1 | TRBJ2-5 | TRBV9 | TGTGCCAGCAGCCAGGTGGGACAGGGAGGGACCCAGTACTTC | CASSQVGQGGTQYF
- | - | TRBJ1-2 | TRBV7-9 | TGTGCCAGCACCCCAGATGGCTACACCTTC | CASTPDGYTF
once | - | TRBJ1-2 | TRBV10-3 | TGTGCCAGCAGTCCCAGACCCAGGGGATCCTATGGCTACACCTTC | CASSPRPRGSYGYTF
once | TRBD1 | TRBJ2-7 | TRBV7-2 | TGTGCCAGCAGCTCTACAGGGGGTGGGGACGAGCAGTACTTC | CASSSTGGGDEQYF
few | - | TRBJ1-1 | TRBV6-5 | TGTGCCAGCAGGGACGAGGGGCAAATCACTGAAGCTTTCTTT | CASRDEGQITEAFF
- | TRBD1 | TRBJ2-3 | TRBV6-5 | TGTGCCAGCAGTTACGGGACAGCAGATACGCAGTATTTT | CASSYGTADTQYF
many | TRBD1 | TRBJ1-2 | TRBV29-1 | TGCAGCGTTACGACAGGGGGCTCTACCTATGGCTACACCTTC | CSVTTGGSTYGYTF